This TCR beta chain was identified in a study of OX40 agonist ivuxolimab in advanced cancers. Germline assignment: CDR1 MNHEY and CDR2 SVGAGI. V was trimmed by 7 bases and J by 7 bases, leaving 15 bases between them. There are 13 residues in the CDR3. Data came from immunoSEQ multiplex PCR; TCRdb stores just in-frame clones and leaves some out. Of 26,000 or so clones detected, about 88% appear once; the ten largest clones hold approximately 23%. The receptor comes from an adult with an advanced solid tumor such as melanoma, head and neck, liver or kidney cancer. This chain joins TRBV6-5 and TRBJ2-3, with D possibly TRBD1 on 6 matching bases. The sample in question was CD4+ or CD8+ T cells sorted from blood, obtained in a trial of the OX40 agonist ivuxolimab. CDR3 sequence reads: CASIGTTDNTQYF. The CDR3, as DNA: TGTGCCAGCATTGGGACAACCGACAATACGCAGTATTTT.